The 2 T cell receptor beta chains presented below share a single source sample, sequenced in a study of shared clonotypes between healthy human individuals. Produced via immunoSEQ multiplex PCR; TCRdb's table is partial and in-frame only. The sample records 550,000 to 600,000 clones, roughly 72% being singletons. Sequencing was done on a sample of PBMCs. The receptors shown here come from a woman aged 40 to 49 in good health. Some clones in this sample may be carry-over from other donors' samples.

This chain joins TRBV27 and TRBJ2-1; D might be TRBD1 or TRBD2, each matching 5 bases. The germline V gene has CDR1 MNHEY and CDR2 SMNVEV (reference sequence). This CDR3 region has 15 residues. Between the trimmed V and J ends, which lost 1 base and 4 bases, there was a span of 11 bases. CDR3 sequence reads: CASSLWGPRYNEQFF. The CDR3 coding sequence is TGTGCCAGCAGTTTATGGGGACCACGATACAATGAGCAGTTCTTC.

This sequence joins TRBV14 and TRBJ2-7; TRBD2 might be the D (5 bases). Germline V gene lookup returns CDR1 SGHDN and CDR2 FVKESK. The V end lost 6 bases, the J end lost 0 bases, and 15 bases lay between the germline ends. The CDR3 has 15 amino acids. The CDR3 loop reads CASRKGPGSSYEQYF. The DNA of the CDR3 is TGTGCCAGCAGAAAAGGACCGGGATCCTCCTACGAGCAGTACTTC.